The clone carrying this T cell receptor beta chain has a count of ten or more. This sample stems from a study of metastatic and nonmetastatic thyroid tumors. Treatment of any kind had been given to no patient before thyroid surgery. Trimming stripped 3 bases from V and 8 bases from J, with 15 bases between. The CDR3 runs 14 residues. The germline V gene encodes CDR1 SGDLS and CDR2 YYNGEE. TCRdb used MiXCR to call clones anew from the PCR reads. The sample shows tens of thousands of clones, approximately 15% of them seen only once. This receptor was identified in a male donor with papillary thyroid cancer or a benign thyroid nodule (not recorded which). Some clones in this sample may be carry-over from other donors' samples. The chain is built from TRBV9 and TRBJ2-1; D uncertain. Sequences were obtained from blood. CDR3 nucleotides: TGTGCCAGCAGCGCCGTCGTGTTGGGGTATGAGCAGTTCTTC. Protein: CASSAVVLGYEQFF.